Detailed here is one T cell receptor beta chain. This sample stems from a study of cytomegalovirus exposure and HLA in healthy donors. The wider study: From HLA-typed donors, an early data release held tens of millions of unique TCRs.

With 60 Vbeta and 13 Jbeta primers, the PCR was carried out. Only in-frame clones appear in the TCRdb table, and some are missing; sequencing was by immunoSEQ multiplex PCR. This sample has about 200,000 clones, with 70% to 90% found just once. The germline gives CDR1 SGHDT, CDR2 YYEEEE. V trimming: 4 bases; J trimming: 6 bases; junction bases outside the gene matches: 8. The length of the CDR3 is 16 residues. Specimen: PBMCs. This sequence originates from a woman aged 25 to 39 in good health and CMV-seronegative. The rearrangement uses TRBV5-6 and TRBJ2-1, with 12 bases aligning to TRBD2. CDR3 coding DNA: TGTGCCAGCAGCCGAGGACTAGCGGGACGAGGCAATGAGCAGTTCTTC. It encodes CASSRGLAGRGNEQFF.